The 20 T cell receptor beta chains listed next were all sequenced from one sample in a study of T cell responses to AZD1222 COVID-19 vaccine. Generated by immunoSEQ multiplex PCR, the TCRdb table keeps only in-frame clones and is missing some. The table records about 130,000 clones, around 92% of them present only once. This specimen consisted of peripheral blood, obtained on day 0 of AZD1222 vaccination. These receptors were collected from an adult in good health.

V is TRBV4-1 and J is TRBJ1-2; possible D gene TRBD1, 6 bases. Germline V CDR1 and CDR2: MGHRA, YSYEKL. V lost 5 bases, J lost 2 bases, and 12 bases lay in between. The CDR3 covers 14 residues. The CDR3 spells CASSTQGPNYGYTF. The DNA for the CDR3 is TGCGCCAGCAGCACCCAGGGGCCCAACTATGGCTACACCTTC.

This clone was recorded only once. In DNA form, the CDR3 reads TGTGCCAGCAGTGAACTCACCGGGTATAGCAATCAGCCCCAGCATTTT. Translation: CASSELTGYSNQPQHF. The gene calls are TRBV6-1 and TRBJ1-5; no reliable D call. The CDR3 loop spans 16 amino acids. Looked up from germline, CDR1 is MNHNS and CDR2 is SASEGT. V was trimmed by 2 bases and J by 0 bases, leaving 11 bases between them.

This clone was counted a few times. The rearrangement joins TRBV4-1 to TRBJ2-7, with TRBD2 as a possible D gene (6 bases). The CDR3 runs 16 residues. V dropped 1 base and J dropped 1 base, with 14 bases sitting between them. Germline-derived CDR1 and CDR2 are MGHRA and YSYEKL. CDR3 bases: TGCGCCAGCAGCCAAGCCGATCTTGCGGGGTCCTACGAGCAGTACTTC. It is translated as CASSQADLAGSYEQYF.

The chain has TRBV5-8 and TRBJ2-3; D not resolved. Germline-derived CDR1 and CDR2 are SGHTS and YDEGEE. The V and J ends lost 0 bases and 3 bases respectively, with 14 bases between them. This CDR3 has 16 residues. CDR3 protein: CASSLATVSPTDTQYF. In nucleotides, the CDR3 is TGTGCCAGCAGCTTGGCCACCGTATCCCCTACAGATACGCAGTATTTT. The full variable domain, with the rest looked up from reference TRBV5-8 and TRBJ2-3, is EAGVTQSPTHLIKTRGQQATLRCSPISGHTSVYWYQQALGLGLQFLLWYDEGEERNRGNFPPRFSGRQFPNYSSELNVNALELEDSALYLCASSLATVSPTDTQYFGPGTRLTVL.

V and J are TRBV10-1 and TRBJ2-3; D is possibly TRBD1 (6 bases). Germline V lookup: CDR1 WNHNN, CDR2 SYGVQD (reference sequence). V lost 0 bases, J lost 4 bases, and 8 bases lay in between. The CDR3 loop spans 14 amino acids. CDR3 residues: CASSESGAADTQYF. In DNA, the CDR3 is TGCGCCAGCAGTGAGTCGGGGGCGGCAGATACGCAGTATTTT.

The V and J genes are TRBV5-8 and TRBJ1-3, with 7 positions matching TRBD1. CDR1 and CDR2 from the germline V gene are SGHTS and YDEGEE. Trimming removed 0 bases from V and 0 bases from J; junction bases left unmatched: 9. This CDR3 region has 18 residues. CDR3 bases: TGTGCCAGCAGCTTGGCCTGGGACAGCCTAGTCTCTGGAAACACCATATATTTT. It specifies CASSLAWDSLVSGNTIYF.

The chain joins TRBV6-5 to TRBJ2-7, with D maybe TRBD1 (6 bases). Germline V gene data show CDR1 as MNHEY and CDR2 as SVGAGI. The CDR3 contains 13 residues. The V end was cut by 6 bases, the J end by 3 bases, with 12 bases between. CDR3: CASRSSGVYEQYF. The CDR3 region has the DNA TGTGCCAGCAGGTCCTCAGGGGTCTACGAGCAGTACTTC.

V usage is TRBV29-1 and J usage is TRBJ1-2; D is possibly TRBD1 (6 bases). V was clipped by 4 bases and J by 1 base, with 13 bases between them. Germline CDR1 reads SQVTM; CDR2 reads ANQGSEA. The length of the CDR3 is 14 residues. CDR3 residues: CSVARGLGNYGYTF. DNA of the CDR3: TGCAGCGTTGCCCGGGGGCTAGGTAACTATGGCTACACCTTC.

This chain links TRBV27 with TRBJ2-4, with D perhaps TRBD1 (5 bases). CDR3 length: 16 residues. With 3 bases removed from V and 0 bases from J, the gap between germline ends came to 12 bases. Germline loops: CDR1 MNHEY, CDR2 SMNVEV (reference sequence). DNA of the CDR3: TGTGCCAGCAGTTTGTGGGGCGCGGTAGCCAAAAACATTCAGTACTTC. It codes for CASSLWGAVAKNIQYF.

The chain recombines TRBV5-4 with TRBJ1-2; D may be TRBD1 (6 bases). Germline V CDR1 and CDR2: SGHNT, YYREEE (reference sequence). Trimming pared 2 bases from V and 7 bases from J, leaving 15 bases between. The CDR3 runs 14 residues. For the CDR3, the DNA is TGTGCCAGCAGCTTACTCCAGGGGCGCGGTGGCTACACCTTC. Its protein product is CASSLLQGRGGYTF.

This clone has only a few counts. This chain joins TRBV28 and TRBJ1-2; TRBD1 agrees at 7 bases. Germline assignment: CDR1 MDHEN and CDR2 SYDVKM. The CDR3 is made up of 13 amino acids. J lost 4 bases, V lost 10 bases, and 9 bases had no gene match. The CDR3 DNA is TGTGCCACCGTGACAGGGTGGAGCTATGGCTACACCTTC. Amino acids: CATVTGWSYGYTF.

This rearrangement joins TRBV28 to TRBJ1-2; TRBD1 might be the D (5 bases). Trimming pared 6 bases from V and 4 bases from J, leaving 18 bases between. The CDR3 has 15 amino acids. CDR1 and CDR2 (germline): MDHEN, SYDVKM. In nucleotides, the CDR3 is TGTGCCAGCAGGGGAACAGGACTACCACCCTATGGCTACACCTTC. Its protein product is CASRGTGLPPYGYTF.

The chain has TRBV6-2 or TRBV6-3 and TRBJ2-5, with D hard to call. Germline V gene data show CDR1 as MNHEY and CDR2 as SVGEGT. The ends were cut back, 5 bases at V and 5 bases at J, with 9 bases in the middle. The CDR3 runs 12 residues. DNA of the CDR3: TGTGCCAGCAGTCCAGGAAGTGAGACCCAGTACTTC. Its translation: CASSPGSETQYF.

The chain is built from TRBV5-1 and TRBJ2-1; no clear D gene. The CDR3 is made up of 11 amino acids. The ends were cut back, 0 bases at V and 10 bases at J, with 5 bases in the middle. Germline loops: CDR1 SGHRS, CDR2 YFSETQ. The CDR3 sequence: CASSLAEEQFF. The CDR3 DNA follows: TGCGCCAGCAGCTTGGCGGAAGAGCAGTTCTTC.

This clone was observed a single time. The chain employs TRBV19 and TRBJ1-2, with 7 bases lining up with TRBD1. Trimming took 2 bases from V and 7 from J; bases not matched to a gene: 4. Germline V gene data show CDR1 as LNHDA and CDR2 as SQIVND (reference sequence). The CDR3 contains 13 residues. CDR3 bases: TGTGCCAGTAGTATACGAGGGGGCGGTGGCTACACCTTC. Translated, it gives CASSIRGGGGYTF.

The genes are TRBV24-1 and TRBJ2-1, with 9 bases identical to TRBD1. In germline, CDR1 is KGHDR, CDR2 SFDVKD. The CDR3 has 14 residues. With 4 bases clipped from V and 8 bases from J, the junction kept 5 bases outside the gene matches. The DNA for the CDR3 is TGTGCCACCAGTGAAACGGGACAGGGTCATGAGCAGTTCTTC. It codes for CATSETGQGHEQFF.

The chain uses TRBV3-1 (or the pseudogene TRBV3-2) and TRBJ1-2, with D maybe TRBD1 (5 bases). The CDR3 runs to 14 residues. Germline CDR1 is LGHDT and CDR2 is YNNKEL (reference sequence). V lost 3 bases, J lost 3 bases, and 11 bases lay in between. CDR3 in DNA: TGTGCCAGCAGCCAGCAGGGTTCGGACTATGGCTACACCTTC. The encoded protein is CASSQQGSDYGYTF.

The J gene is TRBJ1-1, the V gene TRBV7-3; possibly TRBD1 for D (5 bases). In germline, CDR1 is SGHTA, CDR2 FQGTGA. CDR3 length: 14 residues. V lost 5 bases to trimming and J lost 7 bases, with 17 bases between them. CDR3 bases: TGTGCCAGCAGCGTACGGGGGGGACCCTTTGAAGCTTTCTTT. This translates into CASSVRGGPFEAFF.

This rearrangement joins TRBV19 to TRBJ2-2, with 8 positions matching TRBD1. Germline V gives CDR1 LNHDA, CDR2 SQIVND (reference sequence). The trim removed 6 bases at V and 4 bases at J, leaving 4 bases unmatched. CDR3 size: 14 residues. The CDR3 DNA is TGTGCCAGTAGCGGACAGGGCGGCACCGGGGAGCTGTTTTTT. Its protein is CASSGQGGTGELFF.

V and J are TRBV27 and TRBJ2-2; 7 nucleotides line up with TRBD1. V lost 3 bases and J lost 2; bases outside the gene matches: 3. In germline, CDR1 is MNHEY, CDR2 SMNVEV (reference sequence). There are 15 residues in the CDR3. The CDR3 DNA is TGTGCCAGCAGTTTTGGGACAGCTAACACCGGGGAGCTGTTTTTT. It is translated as CASSFGTANTGELFF.